This T cell receptor beta chain was identified in a study of sequential checkpoint blockade in melanoma. Across the study: Maintenance nivolumab came after either treatment sequence.

TCRdb keeps only in-frame clones here, not all; method: immunoSEQ multiplex PCR. The sample includes under 9,000 clones, around 64% seen only once; the top ten take about 50%. The sample's treatment: randomized to nivolumab then ipilimumab (arm A) or the reverse (arm B). Germline CDR1 SGHRS, CDR2 YFSETQ. The V gene lost 3 bases and the J gene lost 4 bases, with 13 bases spanning the gap. The CDR3 consists of 14 residues. The starting material was CD8+ T cells sorted from blood (inferred from file names), obtained from a patient given nivolumab and ipilimumab in sequence. This TCR came from a human patient with melanoma. Some clones in this sample may be carry-over from other donors' samples. The chain carries TRBV5-1 and TRBJ1-2; no firm D call. The CDR3 DNA reads TGCGCCAGCAGCTCGGAGGAACTTAGCTATGGCTACACCTTC. Residues: CASSSEELSYGYTF.